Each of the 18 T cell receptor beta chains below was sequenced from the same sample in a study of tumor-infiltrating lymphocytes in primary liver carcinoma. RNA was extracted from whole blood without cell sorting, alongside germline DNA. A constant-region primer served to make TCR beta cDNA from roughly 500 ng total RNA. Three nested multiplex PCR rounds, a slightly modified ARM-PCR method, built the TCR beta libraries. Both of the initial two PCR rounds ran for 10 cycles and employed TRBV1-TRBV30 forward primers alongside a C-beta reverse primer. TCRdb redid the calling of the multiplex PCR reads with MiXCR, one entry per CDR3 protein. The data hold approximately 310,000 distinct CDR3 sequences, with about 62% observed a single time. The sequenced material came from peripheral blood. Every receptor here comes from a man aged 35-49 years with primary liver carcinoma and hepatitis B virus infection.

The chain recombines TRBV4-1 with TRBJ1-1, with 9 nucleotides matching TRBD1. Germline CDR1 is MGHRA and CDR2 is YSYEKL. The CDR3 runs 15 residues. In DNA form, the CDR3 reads TGCGCTAGCTGCCAACAGGGGGCGGGCGCCACTGAAGCTTTCTTT. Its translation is CASCQQGAGATEAFF.

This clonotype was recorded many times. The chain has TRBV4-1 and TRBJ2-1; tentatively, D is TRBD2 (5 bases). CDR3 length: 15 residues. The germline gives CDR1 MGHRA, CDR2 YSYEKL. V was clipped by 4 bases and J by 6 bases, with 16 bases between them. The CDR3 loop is CASSLIPGYGNEQFF. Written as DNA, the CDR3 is TGCGCCAGCAGCCTTATCCCGGGGTATGGCAATGAGCAGTTCTTC.

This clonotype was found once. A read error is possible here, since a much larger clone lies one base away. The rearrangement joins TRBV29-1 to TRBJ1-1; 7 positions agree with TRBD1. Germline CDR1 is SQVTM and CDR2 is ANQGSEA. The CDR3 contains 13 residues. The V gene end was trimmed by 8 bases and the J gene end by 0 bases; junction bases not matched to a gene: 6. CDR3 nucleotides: TGCAGCTACAGACAGGGTATGAACACTGAAGCTTTCTTT. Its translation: CSYRQGMNTEAFF.

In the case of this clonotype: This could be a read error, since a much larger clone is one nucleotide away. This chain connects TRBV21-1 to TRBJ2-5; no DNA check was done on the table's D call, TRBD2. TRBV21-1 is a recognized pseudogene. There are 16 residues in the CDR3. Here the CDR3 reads CASSRGTSAIQETQYF. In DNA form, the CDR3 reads TGTGCCAGCAGCAGAGGGACCTCCGCCATTCAAGAGACCCAGTACTTC.

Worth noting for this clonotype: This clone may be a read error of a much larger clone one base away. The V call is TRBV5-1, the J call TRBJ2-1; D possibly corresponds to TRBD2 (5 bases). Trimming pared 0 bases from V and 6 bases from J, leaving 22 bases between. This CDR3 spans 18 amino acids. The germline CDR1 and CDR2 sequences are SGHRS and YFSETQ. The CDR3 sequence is CASSLVGMGNWRGNEQFF. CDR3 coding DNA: TGCGCCAGCAGCTTGGTCGGGATGGGGAATTGGCGTGGCAATGAGCAGTTCTTC.

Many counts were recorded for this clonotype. CDR3 loop: CASSQAGIPNTGELFF. The CDR3 bases are TGTGCCAGCAGCCAAGCCGGGATCCCGAACACCGGGGAGCTGTTTTTT. This chain connects TRBV4-2 to TRBJ2-2; possibly TRBD2 for D (5 bases). The CDR3 has 16 residues. Trimming removed 1 base at V and 0 bases at J, with 9 bases between. Germline lookup yields CDR1 LGHNA and CDR2 YNFKEQ.

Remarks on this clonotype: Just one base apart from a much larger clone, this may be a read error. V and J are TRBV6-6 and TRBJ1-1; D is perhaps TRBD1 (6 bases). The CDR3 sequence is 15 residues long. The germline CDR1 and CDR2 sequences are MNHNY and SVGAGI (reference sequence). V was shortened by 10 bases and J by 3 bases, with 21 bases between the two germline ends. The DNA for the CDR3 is TGTGCCACCAGACGAGGGGGAGATTGGGACACTGAAGCTTTCTTT. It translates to CATRRGGDWDTEAFF.

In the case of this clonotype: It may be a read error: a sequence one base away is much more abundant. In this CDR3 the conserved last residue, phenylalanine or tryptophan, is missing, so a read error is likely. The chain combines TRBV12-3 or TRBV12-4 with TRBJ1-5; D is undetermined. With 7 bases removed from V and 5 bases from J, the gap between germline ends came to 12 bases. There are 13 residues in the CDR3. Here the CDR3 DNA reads TGTGCCAGCAACTCAGGAGACCATCAGCCCCAGCATTTG. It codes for CASNSGDHQPQHL.

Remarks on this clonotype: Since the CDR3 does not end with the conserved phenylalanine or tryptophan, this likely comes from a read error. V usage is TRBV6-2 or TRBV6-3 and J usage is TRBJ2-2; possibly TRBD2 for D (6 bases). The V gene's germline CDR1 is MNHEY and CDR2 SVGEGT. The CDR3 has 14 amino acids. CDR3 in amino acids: CASLDYSNTGKLFS. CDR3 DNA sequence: TGTGCCAGCTTGGACTACTCGAACACCGGGAAGCTGTTTTCT.

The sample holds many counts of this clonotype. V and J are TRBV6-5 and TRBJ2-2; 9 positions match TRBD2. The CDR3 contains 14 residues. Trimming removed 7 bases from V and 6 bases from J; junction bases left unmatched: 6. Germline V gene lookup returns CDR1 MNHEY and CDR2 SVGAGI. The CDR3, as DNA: TGTGCCAGCAAGCAGCGGGAGGTCGCCGGGGAGCTGTTTTTT. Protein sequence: CASKQREVAGELFF.

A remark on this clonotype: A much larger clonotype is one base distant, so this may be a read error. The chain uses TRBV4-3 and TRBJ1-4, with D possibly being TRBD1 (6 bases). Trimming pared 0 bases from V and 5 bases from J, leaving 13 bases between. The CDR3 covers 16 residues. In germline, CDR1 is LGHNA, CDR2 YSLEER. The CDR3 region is CASSQETAGDNEKLFF. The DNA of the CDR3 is TGCGCCAGCAGCCAAGAAACCGCAGGGGACAATGAAAAACTGTTTTTT.

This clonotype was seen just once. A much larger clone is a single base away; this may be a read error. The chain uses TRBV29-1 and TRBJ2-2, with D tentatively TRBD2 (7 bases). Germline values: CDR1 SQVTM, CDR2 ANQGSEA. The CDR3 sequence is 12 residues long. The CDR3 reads CREGGGTGELCF. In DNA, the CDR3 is TGCAGAGAGGGGGGGGGAACCGGGGAGCTGTGTTTT.

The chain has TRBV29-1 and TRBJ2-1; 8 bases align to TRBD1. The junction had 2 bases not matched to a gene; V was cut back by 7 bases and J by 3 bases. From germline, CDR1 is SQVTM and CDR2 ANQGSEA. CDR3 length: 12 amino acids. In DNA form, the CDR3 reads TGCAGCGATGACAGGGGCTACAATGAGCAGTTCTTC. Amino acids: CSDDRGYNEQFF.

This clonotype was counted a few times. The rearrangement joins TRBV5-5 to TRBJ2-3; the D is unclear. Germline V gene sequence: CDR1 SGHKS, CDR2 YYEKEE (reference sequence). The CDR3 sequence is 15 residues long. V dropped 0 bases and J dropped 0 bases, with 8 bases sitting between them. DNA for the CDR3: TGTGCCAGCAGCTTGGACGGAACTAGCACAGATACGCAGTATTTT. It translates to CASSLDGTSTDTQYF.

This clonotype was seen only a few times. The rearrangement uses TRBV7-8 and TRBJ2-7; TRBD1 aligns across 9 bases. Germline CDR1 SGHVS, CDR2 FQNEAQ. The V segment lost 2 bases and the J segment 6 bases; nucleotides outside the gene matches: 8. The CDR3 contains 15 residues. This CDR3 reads CASSLTPGQGIEQYF. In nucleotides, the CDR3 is TGTGCCAGCAGCTTAACTCCGGGACAGGGTATCGAGCAGTACTTC.

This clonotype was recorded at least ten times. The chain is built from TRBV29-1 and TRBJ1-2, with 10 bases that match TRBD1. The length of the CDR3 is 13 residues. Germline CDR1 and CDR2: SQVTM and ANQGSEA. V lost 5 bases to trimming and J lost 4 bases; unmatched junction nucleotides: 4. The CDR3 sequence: CSVRTGGGYGYTF. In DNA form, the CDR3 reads TGCAGCGTTCGGACAGGGGGTGGCTATGGCTACACCTTC. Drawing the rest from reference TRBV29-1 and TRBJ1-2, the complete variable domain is SAVISQKPSRDICQRGTSLTIQCQVDSQVTMMFWYRQQPGQSLTLIATANQGSEATYESGFVIDKFPISRPNLTFSTLTVSNMSPEDSSIYLCSVRTGGGYGYTFGSGTRLTVV.

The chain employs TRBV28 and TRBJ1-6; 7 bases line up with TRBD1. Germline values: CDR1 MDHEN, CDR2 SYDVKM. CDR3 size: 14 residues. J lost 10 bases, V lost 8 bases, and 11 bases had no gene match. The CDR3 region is CASLPQGGTSPLHF. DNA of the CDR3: TGTGCCAGCCTGCCCCAGGGGGGAACCTCACCCCTCCACTTT. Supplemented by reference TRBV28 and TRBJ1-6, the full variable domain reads DVKVTQSSRYLVKRTGEKVFLECVQDMDHENMFWYRQDPGLGLRLIYFSYDVKMKEKGDIPEGYSVSREKKERFSLILESASTNQTSMYLCASLPQGGTSPLHFGNGTRLTVT.

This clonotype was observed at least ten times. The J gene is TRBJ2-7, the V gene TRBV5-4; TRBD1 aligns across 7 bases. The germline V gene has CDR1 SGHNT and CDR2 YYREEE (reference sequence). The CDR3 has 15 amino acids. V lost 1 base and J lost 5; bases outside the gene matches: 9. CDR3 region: CASSLTGDANDEQYF. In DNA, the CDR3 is TGTGCCAGCAGCTTGACAGGGGACGCGAACGACGAGCAGTACTTC.